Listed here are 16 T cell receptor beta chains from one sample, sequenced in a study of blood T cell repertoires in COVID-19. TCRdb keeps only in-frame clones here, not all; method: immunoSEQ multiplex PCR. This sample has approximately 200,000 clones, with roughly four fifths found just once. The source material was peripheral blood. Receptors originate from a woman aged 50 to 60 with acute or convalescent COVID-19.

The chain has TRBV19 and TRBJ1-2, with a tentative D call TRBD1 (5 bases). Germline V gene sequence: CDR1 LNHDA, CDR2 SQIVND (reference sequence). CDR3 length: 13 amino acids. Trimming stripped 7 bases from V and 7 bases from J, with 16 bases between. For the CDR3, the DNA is TGTGCCAGTAACCCGCAGGGCCTTGGTGGCTACACCTTC. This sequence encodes CASNPQGLGGYTF.

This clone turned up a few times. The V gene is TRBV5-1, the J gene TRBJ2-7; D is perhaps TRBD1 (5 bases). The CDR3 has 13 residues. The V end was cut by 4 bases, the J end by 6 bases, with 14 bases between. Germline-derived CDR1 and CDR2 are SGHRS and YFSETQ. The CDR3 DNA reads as TGCGCCAGCAGCCGAACTACAGGTACCGAGCAGTACTTC. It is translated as CASSRTTGTEQYF.

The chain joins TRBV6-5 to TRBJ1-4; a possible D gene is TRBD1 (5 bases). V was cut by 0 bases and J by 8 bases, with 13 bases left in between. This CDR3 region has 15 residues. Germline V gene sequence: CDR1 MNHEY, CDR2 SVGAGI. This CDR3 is CASSYSLARGEKLFF. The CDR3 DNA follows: TGTGCCAGCAGTTACTCTCTCGCTAGGGGAGAAAAACTGTTTTTT.

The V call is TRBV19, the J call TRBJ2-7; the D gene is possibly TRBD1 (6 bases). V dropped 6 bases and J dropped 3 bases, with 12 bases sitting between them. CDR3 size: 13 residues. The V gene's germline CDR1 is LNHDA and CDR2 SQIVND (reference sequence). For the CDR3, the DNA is TGTGCCAGTAGGGCCGGACAGAACTACGAGCAGTACTTC. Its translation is CASRAGQNYEQYF.

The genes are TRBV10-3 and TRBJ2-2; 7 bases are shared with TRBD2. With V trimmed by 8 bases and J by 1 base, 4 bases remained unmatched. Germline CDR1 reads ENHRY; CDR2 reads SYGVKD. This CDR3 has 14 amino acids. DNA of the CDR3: TGTGCCATCGCGGCGGGGGAGAACACCGGGGAGCTGTTTTTT. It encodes CAIAAGENTGELFF.

CDR3 in DNA: TGTGCCAGCAGTCCGACCGGGACAGGGGGAAACGAGCAGTACTTC. Its translation: CASSPTGTGGNEQYF. The rearrangement uses TRBV28 and TRBJ2-7; 11 bases fit TRBD1. The germline V gene encodes CDR1 MDHEN and CDR2 SYDVKM. The CDR3 extends over 15 amino acids. J gave up 5 bases and V 5 bases, and 8 bases lay outside the gene matches.

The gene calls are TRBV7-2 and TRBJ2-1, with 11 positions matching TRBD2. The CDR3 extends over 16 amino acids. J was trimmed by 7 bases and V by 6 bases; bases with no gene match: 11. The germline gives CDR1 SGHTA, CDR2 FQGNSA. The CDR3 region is CASRPPGSGGVNEQFF. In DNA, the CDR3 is TGTGCCAGCAGACCTCCCGGTAGCGGGGGGGTGAATGAGCAGTTCTTC.

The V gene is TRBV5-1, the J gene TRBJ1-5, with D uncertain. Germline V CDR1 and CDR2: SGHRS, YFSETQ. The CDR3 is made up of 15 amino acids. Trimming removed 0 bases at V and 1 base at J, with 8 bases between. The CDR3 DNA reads TGCGCCAGCAGCTTGGGACTCTCAAGCAATCAGCCCCAGCATTTT. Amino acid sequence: CASSLGLSSNQPQHF.

This chain's CDR3 is CASSLSASGNTIYF. The CDR3 coding sequence is TGTGCCAGCAGCCTGAGCGCCTCTGGAAACACCATATATTTT. This chain connects TRBV27 to TRBJ1-3; D is ambiguous. This CDR3 contains 14 residues. The germline V gene encodes CDR1 MNHEY and CDR2 SMNVEV (reference sequence). V dropped 6 bases and J dropped 0 bases, with 9 bases sitting between them.

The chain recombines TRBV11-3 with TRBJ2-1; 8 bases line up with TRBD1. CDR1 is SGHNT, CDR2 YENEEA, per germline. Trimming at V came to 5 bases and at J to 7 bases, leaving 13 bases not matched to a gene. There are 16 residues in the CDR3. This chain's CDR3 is CASSQTGERPRNEQFF. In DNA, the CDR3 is TGTGCCAGCAGCCAGACAGGGGAAAGACCGCGGAATGAGCAGTTCTTC.

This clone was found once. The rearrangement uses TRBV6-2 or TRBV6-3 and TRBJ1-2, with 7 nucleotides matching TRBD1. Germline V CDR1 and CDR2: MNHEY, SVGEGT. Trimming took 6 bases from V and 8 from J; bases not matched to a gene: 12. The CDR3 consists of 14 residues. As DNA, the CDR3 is TGTGCCAGCAGCCCTCCGGGACAGCTAAGGGGCTACACCTTC. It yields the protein CASSPPGQLRGYTF.

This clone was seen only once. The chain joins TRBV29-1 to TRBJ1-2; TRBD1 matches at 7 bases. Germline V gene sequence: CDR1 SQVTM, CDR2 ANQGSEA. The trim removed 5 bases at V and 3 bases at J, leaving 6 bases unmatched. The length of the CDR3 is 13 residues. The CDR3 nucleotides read TGCAGCGTTCCGGACAGGCCCCACTATGGCTACACCTTC. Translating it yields CSVPDRPHYGYTF.

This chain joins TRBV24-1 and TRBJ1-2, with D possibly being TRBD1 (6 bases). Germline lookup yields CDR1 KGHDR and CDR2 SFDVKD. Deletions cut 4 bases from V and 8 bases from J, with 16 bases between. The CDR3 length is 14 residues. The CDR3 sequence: CATSEQDRTRGYTF. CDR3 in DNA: TGTGCCACCAGTGAACAAGACAGGACGAGAGGCTACACCTTC.

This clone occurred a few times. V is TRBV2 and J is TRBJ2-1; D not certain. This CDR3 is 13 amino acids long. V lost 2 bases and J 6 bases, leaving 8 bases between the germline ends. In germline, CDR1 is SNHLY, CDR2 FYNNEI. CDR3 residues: CASSEWAGNEQFF. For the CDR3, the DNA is TGTGCCAGCAGTGAATGGGCAGGCAATGAGCAGTTCTTC. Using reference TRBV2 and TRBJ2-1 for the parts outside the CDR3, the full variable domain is EPEVTQTPSHQVTQMGQEVILRCVPISNHLYFYWYRQILGQKVEFLVSFYNNEISEKSEIFDDQFSVERPDGSNFTLKIRSTKLEDSAMYFCASSEWAGNEQFFGPGTRLTVL.

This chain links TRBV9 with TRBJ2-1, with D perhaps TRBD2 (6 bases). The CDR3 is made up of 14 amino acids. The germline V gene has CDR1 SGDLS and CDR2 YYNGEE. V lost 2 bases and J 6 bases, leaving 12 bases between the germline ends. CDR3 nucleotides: TGTGCCAGCAGCGTCGGGGGTTCGGGCAATGAGCAGTTCTTC. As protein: CASSVGGSGNEQFF.

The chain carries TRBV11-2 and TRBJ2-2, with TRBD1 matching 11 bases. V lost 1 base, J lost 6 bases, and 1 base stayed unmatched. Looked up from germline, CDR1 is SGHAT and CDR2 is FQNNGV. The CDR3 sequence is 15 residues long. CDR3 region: CASSLGDRGSGELFF. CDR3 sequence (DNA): TGTGCCAGCAGCTTAGGGGACAGGGGGTCCGGGGAGCTGTTTTTT.